A selection of T cell receptor beta chains follows, all from one sample in a study of blood T cell repertoires in COVID-19. Sequenced by immunoSEQ multiplex PCR; TCRdb stores in-frame clones only, minus some. The table has some 260,000 clones, roughly 82% seen once. Material for sequencing was peripheral blood. The receptors originated from a woman of 80 years or more with active or convalescent COVID-19. Each CDR3 is given with its conserved first and last residue. D genes are given only for firm matches. Expanded clones are given a class, and other clones once, few, many or no size at all.

CDR3 protein,CDR3 DNA,D gene,J gene,clone size,V gene
CASSYWHPYEQYF,TGTGCCAGCTCTTACTGGCATCCCTACGAGCAGTACTTC,-,TRBJ2-7,few,TRBV6-5
CASSTAQGSVQPQHF,TGTGCCAGCTCAACAGCACAGGGGTCGGTTCAGCCCCAGCATTTT,TRBD1,TRBJ1-5,-,TRBV18
CASSPRLDRMGGYF,TGTGCCAGCTCACCCCGGCTAGACAGAATGGGAGGGTACTTC,-,TRBJ2-7,-,TRBV18
CSARAPREQYF,TGCAGTGCTAGAGCCCCCAGGGAGCAGTACTTC,-,TRBJ2-7,-,TRBV20-1
CASSSNTGELFF,TGTGCCAGCAGCTCAAACACCGGGGAGCTGTTTTTT,-,TRBJ2-2,-,TRBV5-4
CASSPGLLGDYGYTF,TGTGCCAGCAGCCCGGGCCTCTTAGGGGACTATGGCTACACCTTC,-,TRBJ1-2,few,TRBV2
CASSSLTGDEKLFF,TGTGCCAGCAGCTCGTTGACAGGCGATGAAAAACTGTTTTTT,-,TRBJ1-4,-,TRBV7-8
CASSLNGNYGYTF,TGCGCCAGCAGCTTAAACGGTAACTATGGCTACACCTTC,-,TRBJ1-2,many,TRBV5-1
CASSPPQGYEAFF,TGTGCCAGCTCACCACCCCAGGGGTATGAAGCTTTCTTT,-,TRBJ1-1,once,TRBV18
CASSRTGGLTDTQYF,TGCGCCAGCAGTCGGACAGGGGGCTTGACAGATACGCAGTATTTT,TRBD1,TRBJ2-3,-,TRBV5-1
CASSKDRWGRQPQHF,TGTGCCAGTAGTAAGGACAGGTGGGGGAGGCAGCCCCAGCATTTT,TRBD1,TRBJ1-5,many,TRBV19
CASSGTSGILGDTQYF,TGCGCCAGCTCCGGGACTAGCGGGATATTAGGAGATACGCAGTATTTT,TRBD2,TRBJ2-3,-,TRBV5-1
CASSLGIAGGKETQYF,TGTGCCAGCAGCTTAGGAATAGCGGGGGGAAAAGAGACCCAGTACTTC,TRBD2,TRBJ2-5,once,TRBV7-6
CASSLQGTDTQYF,TGTGCCAGCAGTCTACAGGGGACAGATACGCAGTATTTT,TRBD1,TRBJ2-3,-,TRBV12-3/TRBV12-4
CASRTLLRSSYNEQFF,TGCGCCAGCAGGACTCTACTCAGAAGCTCCTACAATGAGCAGTTCTTC,-,TRBJ2-1,few,TRBV5-1
CASRDTGRLQETQYF,TGTGCCAGCAGAGATACAGGGAGACTCCAAGAGACCCAGTACTTC,-,TRBJ2-5,-,TRBV6-5
CASSERGQETQYF,TGTGCCAGCAGTGAAAGAGGACAAGAGACCCAGTACTTC,-,TRBJ2-5,-,TRBV6-1
CASSLYGGMSYNEQFF,TGTGCCAGCAGCTTATATGGCGGGATGTCCTACAATGAGCAGTTCTTC,-,TRBJ2-1,few,TRBV7-9
CASSYITEQETQYF,TGTGCCAGCAGCTATATCACCGAACAAGAGACCCAGTACTTC,-,TRBJ2-5,-,TRBV2
CSVEVNRELGGYTF,TGCAGCGTTGAAGTTAACAGGGAGTTGGGCGGCTACACCTTC,-,TRBJ1-2,-,TRBV29-1
CASTVQGFTEAFF,TGTGCCAGCACCGTACAGGGGTTCACTGAAGCTTTCTTT,TRBD1,TRBJ1-1,-,TRBV12-3/TRBV12-4
CAIQGANTEAFF,TGTGCCATACAGGGGGCCAACACTGAAGCTTTCTTT,TRBD1,TRBJ1-1,-,TRBV10-3
CASRPRDTSSYEQYF,TGCGCCAGCCGACCTCGGGACACAAGTTCCTACGAGCAGTACTTC,-,TRBJ2-7,once,TRBV10-2
CASSVSPSGGFGEQFF,TGTGCCAGCAGCGTCTCTCCCTCCGGGGGTTTCGGTGAGCAGTTCTTC,-,TRBJ2-1,few,TRBV9
CASSPGGVTDTQYF,TGCGCCAGCAGCCCCGGCGGGGTCACAGATACGCAGTATTTT,-,TRBJ2-3,-,TRBV5-1
CASSERQDYYGYTF,TGTGCCAGCAGTGAACGCCAGGATTACTATGGCTACACCTTC,-,TRBJ1-2,-,TRBV6-1
CASSFQVISTEAFF,TGTGCCAGCAGCTTTCAGGTGATTTCCACTGAAGCTTTCTTT,-,TRBJ1-1,-,TRBV7-2
CAWKYSGSSNQPQHF,TGTGCCTGGAAATATTCCGGGTCTAGCAATCAGCCCCAGCATTTT,-,TRBJ1-5,-,TRBV30
CASSSRGLGNTIYF,TGTGCCAGCAGCTCAAGGGGGTTAGGAAACACCATATATTTT,-,TRBJ1-3,-,TRBV28
CASSLYPGALSGNTIYF,TGTGCCAGCAGCTTATATCCAGGGGCTCTCTCTGGAAACACCATATATTTT,-,TRBJ1-3,-,TRBV11-2
CASSYDSVEQPQHF,TGTGCCAGCAGTTACGACAGCGTCGAACAGCCCCAGCATTTT,-,TRBJ1-5,-,TRBV6-2/TRBV6-3
CATSNRTNTGELFF,TGCGCCACCTCAAATAGAACGAACACCGGGGAGCTGTTTTTT,-,TRBJ2-2,-,TRBV5-1
CASQPIGQRNEKLFF,TGTGCCAGCCAACCCATAGGACAGCGGAATGAAAAACTGTTTTTT,-,TRBJ1-4,-,TRBV2
CASSLRRGSTGNTIYF,TGTGCCAGCAGCTTGAGGCGGGGATCGACTGGAAACACCATATATTTT,-,TRBJ1-3,-,TRBV11-2
CASSQGPIYEQYF,TGTGCCAGCAGCCAGGGGCCAATCTACGAGCAGTACTTC,-,TRBJ2-7,-,TRBV28
CASSESIPATNEKLFF,TGCGCCAGCAGTGAGTCAATTCCAGCAACTAATGAAAAACTGTTTTTT,-,TRBJ1-4,-,TRBV10-1